Listed below are T cell receptor beta chains from one sample, sequenced in a study of T cell changes during pregnancy in multiple sclerosis. The table came from immunoSEQ multiplex PCR; TCRdb's copy has only in-frame clones and leaves some out. The table shows about 110,000 clones, with less than 95% occurring only once. This specimen was peripheral blood, taken before pregnancy. These receptors were collected from a female donor with multiple sclerosis, enrolled in a pregnancy study. Both conserved end residues are part of each CDR3. The D gene is left open where the match is weak. Size is stated for part of the rows, as once, few or many counts, or as a class when the clone is expanded.

v_call: TRBV2; clone_size: .; j_call: TRBJ2-2; d_call: .; cdr3_nt: TGTGCCAGCAGTGATATAGGGGGATATGCCGGGGAGCTGTTTTTT; cdr3_aa: CASSDIGGYAGELFF
v_call: TRBV11-3; clone_size: once; j_call: TRBJ2-3; d_call: .; cdr3_nt: TGTGCCAGCAGCCCCTATCGGGTAGGAGGGGCAGATACGCAGTATTTT; cdr3_aa: CASSPYRVGGADTQYF
v_call: TRBV11-3; clone_size: .; j_call: TRBJ2-3; d_call: .; cdr3_nt: TGTGCCAGCAGCCCCCTTTCTAGCACAGATACGCAGTATTTT; cdr3_aa: CASSPLSSTDTQYF
v_call: TRBV7-2; clone_size: .; j_call: TRBJ1-5; d_call: .; cdr3_nt: TGTGCCAGCAGCTTGAGGGGGGGCGATCAGCCCCAGCATTTT; cdr3_aa: CASSLRGGDQPQHF
v_call: TRBV6-5; clone_size: .; j_call: TRBJ2-7; d_call: .; cdr3_nt: TGTGCCAGCAGAAAAGCGGGCTTTAACTACGAGCAGTACTTC; cdr3_aa: CASRKAGFNYEQYF
v_call: TRBV19; clone_size: .; j_call: TRBJ2-3; d_call: TRBD2; cdr3_nt: TGTGCCAGTAGTATAGACGGGGGACGGGAGGGGCGCACAGATACGCAGTATTTT; cdr3_aa: CASSIDGGREGRTDTQYF
v_call: TRBV29-1; clone_size: .; j_call: TRBJ1-2; d_call: TRBD1; cdr3_nt: TGCAGCGTCCACGACAGGGCGGATGGCTACACCTTC; cdr3_aa: CSVHDRADGYTF
v_call: TRBV2; clone_size: .; j_call: TRBJ2-1; d_call: TRBD2; cdr3_nt: TGTGCCAGCAGTGCTAGCGGGAGCAATGAGCAGTTCTTC; cdr3_aa: CASSASGSNEQFF
v_call: TRBV5-1; clone_size: .; j_call: TRBJ2-1; d_call: .; cdr3_nt: TGCGCCAGCAGCTTGGTAATAAACAATGAGCAGTTCTTC; cdr3_aa: CASSLVINNEQFF
v_call: TRBV6-5; clone_size: .; j_call: TRBJ2-1; d_call: .; cdr3_nt: TGTGCCAGCAGACTTGACAGATACAATGAGCAGTTCTTC; cdr3_aa: CASRLDRYNEQFF
v_call: TRBV19; clone_size: .; j_call: TRBJ2-5; d_call: TRBD1; cdr3_nt: TGTGCCAGTAGTATTTCCGGGACAGGGGTCTCAGAGACCCAGTACTTC; cdr3_aa: CASSISGTGVSETQYF
v_call: TRBV6-5; clone_size: .; j_call: TRBJ1-1; d_call: .; cdr3_nt: TGTGCCAGCAGTTACGGAGGGAGGAACACTGAAGCTTTCTTT; cdr3_aa: CASSYGGRNTEAFF
v_call: TRBV5-5; clone_size: .; j_call: TRBJ2-7; d_call: TRBD1; cdr3_nt: TGTGCCAGCAGCGGCGGACAGGACCGCTACGAGCAGTACTTC; cdr3_aa: CASSGGQDRYEQYF
v_call: TRBV5-6; clone_size: .; j_call: TRBJ1-2; d_call: TRBD1; cdr3_nt: TGTGCCAGCAGCCACCGGGACAGGGGGTTTTATAGCTACACCTTC; cdr3_aa: CASSHRDRGFYSYTF
v_call: TRBV4-1; clone_size: once; j_call: TRBJ1-6; d_call: TRBD1; cdr3_nt: TGCGCCAGCAGCCAACCGGGACAGGGAGATAATTCACCCCTCCACTTT; cdr3_aa: CASSQPGQGDNSPLHF
v_call: TRBV25-1; clone_size: .; j_call: TRBJ1-4; d_call: .; cdr3_nt: TGTGCCAGCAGTGAGGTCGGGAGCTCCTCTCCCGGCAATGAAAAACTGTTTTTT; cdr3_aa: CASSEVGSSSPGNEKLFF